This record covers a single T cell receptor beta chain. These data come from a study of blood T cell repertoires in COVID-19. Generated by immunoSEQ multiplex PCR, the TCRdb table keeps only in-frame clones and is missing some. The data contain about 280,000 clones, around 86% of them seen just once; the ten biggest clones take up less than 2.5%. The TCR originated in a woman aged 30 to 39 who had recovered from COVID-19. The sequenced material came from peripheral blood.

CDR3 in DNA: TGTGCCAGCAGCGGCACGCGACAGGGGAACTATGGCTACACCTTC. As protein: CASSGTRQGNYGYTF. The chain employs TRBV5-4 and TRBJ1-2, with 8 positions matching TRBD1. J gave up 2 bases and V 4 bases, and 7 bases lay outside the gene matches. The CDR3 spans 15 residues. Germline values: CDR1 SGHNT, CDR2 YYREEE (reference sequence). Variable domain in full (rest from reference TRBV5-4 and TRBJ1-2): ETGVTQSPTHLIKTRGQQVTLRCSSQSGHNTVSWYQQALGQGPQFIFQYYREEENGRGNFPPRFSGLQFPNYSSELNVNALELDDSALYLCASSGTRQGNYGYTFGSGTRLTVV.